A selection of T cell receptor beta chains follows, all from one sample in a study of technical replicates of blood from a few donors. Libraries were prepared by immunoSEQ multiplex PCR; TCRdb keeps only in-frame clonotypes and omits some of them. Of 70,000 to 90,000 clones listed, roughly 94% are singletons. Source material: T cells isolated from PBMCs. Receptor source: a human donor in good health. CDR3s include the opening cysteine and the closing phenylalanine or tryptophan. Fields, in order: D gene, clone size, V gene, J gene, CDR3 protein, CDR3 DNA. A D gene is named only where the DNA matches it firmly. Clone size is stated in some rows and not others, as once, few, many or a class when expanded.

d_call: TRBD1; clone_size: NA; v_call: TRBV9; j_call: TRBJ2-1; cdr3_aa: CASSVPGQGGEQFF; cdr3_nt: TGTGCCAGCAGCGTACCCGGACAGGGAGGAGAGCAGTTCTTC
d_call: NA; clone_size: NA; v_call: TRBV15; j_call: TRBJ2-1; cdr3_aa: CATSRADNSYNEQFF; cdr3_nt: TGTGCCACCAGCAGAGCTGACAACTCCTACAATGAGCAGTTCTTC
d_call: TRBD2; clone_size: NA; v_call: TRBV6-5; j_call: TRBJ2-1; cdr3_aa: CASTRLAGANEQFF; cdr3_nt: TGTGCCAGCACCAGACTAGCGGGAGCTAATGAGCAGTTCTTC
d_call: NA; clone_size: NA; v_call: TRBV6-5; j_call: TRBJ2-7; cdr3_aa: CASSYSFAPDEQYF; cdr3_nt: TGTGCCAGCAGTTACAGCTTTGCTCCTGACGAGCAGTACTTC
d_call: NA; clone_size: once; v_call: TRBV11-2; j_call: TRBJ2-7; cdr3_aa: CASSSGGWTYEQYF; cdr3_nt: TGTGCCAGCAGCTCTGGGGGGTGGACCTACGAGCAGTACTTC
d_call: NA; clone_size: NA; v_call: TRBV7-8; j_call: TRBJ1-2; cdr3_aa: CASSLEPNYGYTF; cdr3_nt: TGTGCCAGCAGCTTAGAGCCGAACTATGGCTACACCTTC
d_call: NA; clone_size: NA; v_call: TRBV4-1; j_call: TRBJ2-4; cdr3_aa: CASSPGGGNIAKNIQYF; cdr3_nt: TGCGCCAGCAGCCCGGGTGGGGGGAACATTGCCAAAAACATTCAGTACTTC
d_call: TRBD2; clone_size: NA; v_call: TRBV11-2; j_call: TRBJ2-2; cdr3_aa: CASSLVAGGTGELFF; cdr3_nt: TGTGCCAGCAGCTTAGTAGCGGGAGGAACCGGGGAGCTGTTTTTT
d_call: TRBD1; clone_size: NA; v_call: TRBV6-5; j_call: TRBJ1-1; cdr3_aa: CASSSRQGDTEAFF; cdr3_nt: TGTGCCAGCAGTTCCCGACAGGGGGACACTGAAGCTTTCTTT
d_call: TRBD2; clone_size: NA; v_call: TRBV7-9; j_call: TRBJ2-7; cdr3_aa: CASSLSSGRDEQYF; cdr3_nt: TGTGCCAGCAGCTTGTCAAGCGGGAGGGACGAGCAGTACTTC
d_call: NA; clone_size: NA; v_call: TRBV5-6; j_call: TRBJ2-7; cdr3_aa: CASSPRRGNYEQYF; cdr3_nt: TGTGCCAGCAGCCCTAGGAGAGGGAACTACGAGCAGTACTTC
d_call: NA; clone_size: few; v_call: TRBV5-5; j_call: TRBJ1-1; cdr3_aa: CASSLYWAGLTEAFF; cdr3_nt: TGTGCCAGCAGCTTGTACTGGGCAGGGCTCACTGAAGCTTTCTTT
d_call: NA; clone_size: NA; v_call: TRBV19; j_call: TRBJ2-7; cdr3_aa: CASSYGVSYEQYF; cdr3_nt: TGTGCCAGTAGTTACGGAGTTTCTTACGAGCAGTACTTC
d_call: NA; clone_size: NA; v_call: TRBV6-5; j_call: TRBJ1-1; cdr3_aa: CATTRGTRGNTEAFF; cdr3_nt: TGTGCCACCACCCGAGGGACCAGGGGAAACACTGAAGCTTTCTTT
d_call: NA; clone_size: NA; v_call: TRBV6-4; j_call: TRBJ2-3; cdr3_aa: CASSESGYPDTQYF; cdr3_nt: TGTGCCAGCAGTGAGTCAGGGTACCCAGATACGCAGTATTTT
d_call: TRBD1; clone_size: NA; v_call: TRBV10-3; j_call: TRBJ1-2; cdr3_aa: CAISDTGGYGYTF; cdr3_nt: TGTGCCATCAGTGATACAGGGGGCTACGGCTACACCTTC
d_call: NA; clone_size: NA; v_call: TRBV4-2; j_call: TRBJ1-4; cdr3_aa: CASSQGGDTNEKLFF; cdr3_nt: TGTGCCAGCAGCCAAGGGGGAGACACAAATGAAAAACTGTTTTTT
d_call: NA; clone_size: few; v_call: TRBV7-3; j_call: TRBJ2-3; cdr3_aa: CASSSDSGSSTDTQYF; cdr3_nt: TGTGCCAGCAGCTCTGATAGCGGCTCTAGCACAGATACGCAGTATTTT
d_call: NA; clone_size: NA; v_call: TRBV29-1; j_call: TRBJ2-1; cdr3_aa: CSVVLERNNEQFF; cdr3_nt: TGCAGCGTTGTACTAGAAAGGAACAATGAGCAGTTCTTC
d_call: TRBD2; clone_size: NA; v_call: TRBV2; j_call: TRBJ2-1; cdr3_aa: CASSPLAGVFEQFF; cdr3_nt: TGTGCCAGCAGCCCACTAGCGGGAGTATTCGAGCAGTTCTTC
d_call: NA; clone_size: NA; v_call: TRBV5-1; j_call: TRBJ2-2; cdr3_aa: CASSPVQGGELFF; cdr3_nt: TGCGCCAGCAGCCCGGTTCAGGGCGGGGAGCTGTTTTTT
d_call: NA; clone_size: NA; v_call: TRBV6-5; j_call: TRBJ2-7; cdr3_aa: CASSPYVAGLSEQYF; cdr3_nt: TGTGCCAGCAGCCCTTATGTGGCAGGGCTCTCCGAGCAGTACTTC
d_call: NA; clone_size: NA; v_call: TRBV6-5; j_call: TRBJ1-4; cdr3_aa: CASSYSSGETNEKLFF; cdr3_nt: TGTGCCAGCAGTTACTCTTCCGGGGAGACTAATGAAAAACTGTTTTTT